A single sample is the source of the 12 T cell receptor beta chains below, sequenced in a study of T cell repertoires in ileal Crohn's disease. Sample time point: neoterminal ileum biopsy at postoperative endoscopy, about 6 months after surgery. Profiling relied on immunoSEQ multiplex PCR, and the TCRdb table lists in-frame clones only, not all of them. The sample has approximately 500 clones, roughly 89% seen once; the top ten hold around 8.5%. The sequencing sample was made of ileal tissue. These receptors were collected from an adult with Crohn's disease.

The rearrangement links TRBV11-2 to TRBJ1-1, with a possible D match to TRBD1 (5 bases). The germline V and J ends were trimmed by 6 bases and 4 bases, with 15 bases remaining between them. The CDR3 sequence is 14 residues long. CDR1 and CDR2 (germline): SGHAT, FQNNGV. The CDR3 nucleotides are TGTGCCAGCAGTCAAGGCTTAGGGGCCACTGAAGCTTTCTTT. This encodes CASSQGLGATEAFF.

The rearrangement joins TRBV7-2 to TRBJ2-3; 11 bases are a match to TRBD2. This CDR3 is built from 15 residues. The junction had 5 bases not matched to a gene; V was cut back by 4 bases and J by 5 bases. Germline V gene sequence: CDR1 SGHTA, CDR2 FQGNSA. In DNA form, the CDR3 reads TGTGCCAGCAGCTATAGCGGGGGGGCCGAAGATACGCAGTATTTT. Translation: CASSYSGGAEDTQYF.

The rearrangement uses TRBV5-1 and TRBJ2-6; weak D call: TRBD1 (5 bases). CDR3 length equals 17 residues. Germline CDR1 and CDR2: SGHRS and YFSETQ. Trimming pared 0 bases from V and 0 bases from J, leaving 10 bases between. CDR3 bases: TGCGCCAGCAGCTTGGCGAGACAGAGCTCTGGGGCCAACGTCCTGACTTTC. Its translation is CASSLARQSSGANVLTF.

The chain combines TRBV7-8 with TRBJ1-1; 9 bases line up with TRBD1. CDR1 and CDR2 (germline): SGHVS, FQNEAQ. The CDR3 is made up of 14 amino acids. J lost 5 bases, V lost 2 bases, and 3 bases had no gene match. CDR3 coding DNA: TGTGCCAGCAGCTTAAAAGGACAGGGGACTGAAGCTTTCTTT. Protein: CASSLKGQGTEAFF.

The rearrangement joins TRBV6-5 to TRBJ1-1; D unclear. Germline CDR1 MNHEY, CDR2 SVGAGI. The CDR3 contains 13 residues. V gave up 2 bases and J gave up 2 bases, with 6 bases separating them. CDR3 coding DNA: TGTGCCAGCAGTTACCGCACTAACACTGAAGCTTTCTTT. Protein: CASSYRTNTEAFF.

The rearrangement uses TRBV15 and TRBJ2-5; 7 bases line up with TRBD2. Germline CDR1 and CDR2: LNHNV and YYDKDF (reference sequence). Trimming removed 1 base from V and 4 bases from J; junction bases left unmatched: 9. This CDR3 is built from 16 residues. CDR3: CATSRVTGGGGETQYF. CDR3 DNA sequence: TGTGCCACCAGCAGAGTTACGGGGGGAGGAGGAGAGACCCAGTACTTC.

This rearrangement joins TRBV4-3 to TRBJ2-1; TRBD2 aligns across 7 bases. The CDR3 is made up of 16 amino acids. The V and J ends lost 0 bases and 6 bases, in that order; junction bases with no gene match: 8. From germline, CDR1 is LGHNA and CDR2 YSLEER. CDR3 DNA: TGCGCCAGCAGCCAAGACGGAGGACTAGAGGCCAATGAGCAGTTCTTC. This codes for CASSQDGGLEANEQFF.

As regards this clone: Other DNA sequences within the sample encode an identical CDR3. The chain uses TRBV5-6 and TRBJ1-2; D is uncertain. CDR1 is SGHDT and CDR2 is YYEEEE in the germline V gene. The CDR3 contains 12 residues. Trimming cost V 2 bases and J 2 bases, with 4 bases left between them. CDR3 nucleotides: TGTGCCAGCAGCTTAGGCAACTATGGCTACACCTTC. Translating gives CASSLGNYGYTF.

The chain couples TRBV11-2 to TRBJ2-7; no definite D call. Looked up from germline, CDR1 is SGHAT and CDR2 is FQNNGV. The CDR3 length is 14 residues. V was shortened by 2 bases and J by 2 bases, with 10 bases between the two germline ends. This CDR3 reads CASSLLGSTYEQYF. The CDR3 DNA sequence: TGTGCCAGCAGCTTACTCGGCTCAACCTACGAGCAGTACTTC. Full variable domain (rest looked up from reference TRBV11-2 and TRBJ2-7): EAGVAQSPRYKIIEKRQSVAFWCNPISGHATLYWYQQILGQGPKLLIQFQNNGVVDDSQLPKDRFSAERLKGVDSTLKIQPAKLEDSAVYLCASSLLGSTYEQYFGPGTRLTVT.

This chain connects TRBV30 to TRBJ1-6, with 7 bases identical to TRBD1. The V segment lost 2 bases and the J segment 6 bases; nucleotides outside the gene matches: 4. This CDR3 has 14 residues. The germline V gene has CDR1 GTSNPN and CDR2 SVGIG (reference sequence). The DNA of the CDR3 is TGTGCCTGGAGTAGGGGGCAGGCTAATTCACCCCTCCACTTT. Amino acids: CAWSRGQANSPLHF.

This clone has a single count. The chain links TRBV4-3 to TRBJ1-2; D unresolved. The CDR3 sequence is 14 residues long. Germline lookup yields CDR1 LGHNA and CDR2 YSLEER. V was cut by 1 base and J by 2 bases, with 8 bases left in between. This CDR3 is CASSQVGGNYGYTF. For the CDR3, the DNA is TGCGCCAGCAGCCAAGTCGGCGGGAACTATGGCTACACCTTC.

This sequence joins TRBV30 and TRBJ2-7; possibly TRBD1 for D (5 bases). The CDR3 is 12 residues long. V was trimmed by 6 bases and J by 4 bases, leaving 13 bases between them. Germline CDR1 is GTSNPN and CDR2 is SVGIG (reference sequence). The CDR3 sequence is CACGQGKYEQYF. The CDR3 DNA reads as TGTGCCTGCGGACAAGGAAAGTACGAGCAGTACTTC.